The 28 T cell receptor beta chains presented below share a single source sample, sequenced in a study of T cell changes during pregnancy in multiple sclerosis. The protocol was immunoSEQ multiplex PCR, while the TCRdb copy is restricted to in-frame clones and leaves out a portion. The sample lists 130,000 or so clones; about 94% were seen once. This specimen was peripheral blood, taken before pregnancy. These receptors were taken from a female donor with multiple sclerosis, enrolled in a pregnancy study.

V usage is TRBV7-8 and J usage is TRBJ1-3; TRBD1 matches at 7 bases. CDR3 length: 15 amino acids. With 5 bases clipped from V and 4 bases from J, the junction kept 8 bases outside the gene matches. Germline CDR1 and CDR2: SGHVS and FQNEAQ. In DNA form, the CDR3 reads TGTGCCAGCAGCGCTCACGACAGGGCCGGAAACACCATATATTTT. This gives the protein CASSAHDRAGNTIYF.

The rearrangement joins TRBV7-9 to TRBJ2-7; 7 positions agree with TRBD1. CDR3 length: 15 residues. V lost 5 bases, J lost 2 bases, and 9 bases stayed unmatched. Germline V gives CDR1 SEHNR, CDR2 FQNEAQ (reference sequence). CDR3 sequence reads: CASSLTGVSTYEQYF. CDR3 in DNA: TGTGCCAGCAGCCTCACAGGGGTATCGACCTACGAGCAGTACTTC. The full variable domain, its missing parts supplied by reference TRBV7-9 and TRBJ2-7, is DTGVSQNPRHKITKRGQNVTFRCDPISEHNRLYWYRQTLGQGPEFLTYFQNEAQLEKSRLLSDRFSAERPKGSFSTLEIQRTEQGDSAMYLCASSLTGVSTYEQYFGPGTRLTVT.

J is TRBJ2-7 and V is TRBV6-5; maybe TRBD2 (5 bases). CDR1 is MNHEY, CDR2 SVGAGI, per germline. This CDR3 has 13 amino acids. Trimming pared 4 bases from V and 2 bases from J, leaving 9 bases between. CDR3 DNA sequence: TGTGCCAGCAGTTTGGGAGTAACCTACGAGCAGTACTTC. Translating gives CASSLGVTYEQYF.

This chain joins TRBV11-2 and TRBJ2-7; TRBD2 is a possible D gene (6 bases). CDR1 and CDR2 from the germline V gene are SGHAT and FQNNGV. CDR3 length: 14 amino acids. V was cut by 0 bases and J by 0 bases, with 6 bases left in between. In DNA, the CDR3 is TGTGCCAGCAGCTTAGACGGGAGCTCCTACGAGCAGTACTTC. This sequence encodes CASSLDGSSYEQYF.

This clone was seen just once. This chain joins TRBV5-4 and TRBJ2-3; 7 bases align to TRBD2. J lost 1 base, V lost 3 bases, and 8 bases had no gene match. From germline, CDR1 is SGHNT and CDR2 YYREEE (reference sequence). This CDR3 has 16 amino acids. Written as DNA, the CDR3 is TGTGCCAGCAGCTCGGACACTAGCGCTCGCACAGATACGCAGTATTTT. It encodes CASSSDTSARTDTQYF.

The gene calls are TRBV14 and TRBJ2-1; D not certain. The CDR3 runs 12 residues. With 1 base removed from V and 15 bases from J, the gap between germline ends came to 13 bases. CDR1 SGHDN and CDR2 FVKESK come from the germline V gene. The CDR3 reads CASSQGHFLRFF. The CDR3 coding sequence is TGTGCCAGCAGCCAAGGACATTTTCTCAGGTTCTTC. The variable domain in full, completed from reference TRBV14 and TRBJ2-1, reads EAGVTQFPSHSVIEKGQTVTLRCDPISGHDNLYWYRRVMGKEIKFLLHFVKESKQDESGMPNNRFLAERTGGTYSTLKVQPAELEDSGVYFCASSQGHFLRFFGPGTRLTVL.

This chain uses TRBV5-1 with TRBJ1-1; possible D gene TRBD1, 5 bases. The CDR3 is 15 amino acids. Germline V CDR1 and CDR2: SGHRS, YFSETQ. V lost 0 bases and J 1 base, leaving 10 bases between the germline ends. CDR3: CASSLGAGGNTEAFF. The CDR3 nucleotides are TGCGCCAGCAGCTTGGGGGCGGGGGGGAACACTGAAGCTTTCTTT. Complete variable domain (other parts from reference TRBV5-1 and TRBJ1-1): KAGVTQTPRYLIKTRGQQVTLSCSPISGHRSVSWYQQTPGQGLQFLFEYFSETQRNKGNFPGRFSGRQFSNSRSEMNVSTLELGDSALYLCASSLGAGGNTEAFFGQGTRLTVV.

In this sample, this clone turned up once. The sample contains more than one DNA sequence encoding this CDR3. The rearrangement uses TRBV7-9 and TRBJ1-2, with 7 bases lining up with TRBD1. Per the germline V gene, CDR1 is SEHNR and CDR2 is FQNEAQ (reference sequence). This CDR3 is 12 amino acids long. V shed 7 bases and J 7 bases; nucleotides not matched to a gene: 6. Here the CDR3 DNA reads TGTGCCAGCACACGGACAGGACTTGGCTACACCTTC. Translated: CASTRTGLGYTF.

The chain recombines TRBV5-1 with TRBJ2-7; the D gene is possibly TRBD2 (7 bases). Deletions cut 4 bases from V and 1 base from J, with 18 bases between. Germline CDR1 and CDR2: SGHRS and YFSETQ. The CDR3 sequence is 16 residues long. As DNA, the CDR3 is TGCGCCAGCAGCCAAACAGGGACTATGGGATCCTACGAGCAGTACTTC. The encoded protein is CASSQTGTMGSYEQYF.

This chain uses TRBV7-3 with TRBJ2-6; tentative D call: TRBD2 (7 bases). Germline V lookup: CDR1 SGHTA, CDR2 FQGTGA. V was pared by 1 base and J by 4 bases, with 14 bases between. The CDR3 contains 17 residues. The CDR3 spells CASSLMSGGGGANVLTF. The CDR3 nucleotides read TGTGCCAGCAGCTTAATGAGTGGCGGGGGCGGGGCCAACGTCCTGACTTTC.

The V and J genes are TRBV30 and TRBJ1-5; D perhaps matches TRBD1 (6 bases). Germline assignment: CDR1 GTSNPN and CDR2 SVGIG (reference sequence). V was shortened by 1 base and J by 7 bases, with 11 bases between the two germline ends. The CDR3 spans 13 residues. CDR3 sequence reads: CAWSEGGEQPQHF. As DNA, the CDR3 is TGTGCCTGGAGTGAAGGGGGGGAACAGCCCCAGCATTTT.

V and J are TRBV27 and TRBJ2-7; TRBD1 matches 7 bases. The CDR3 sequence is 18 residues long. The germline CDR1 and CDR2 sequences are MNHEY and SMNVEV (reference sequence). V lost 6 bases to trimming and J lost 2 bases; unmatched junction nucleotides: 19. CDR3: CASSSFSPGTALPYEQYF. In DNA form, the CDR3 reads TGTGCCAGCAGCTCATTCAGCCCCGGGACAGCATTGCCCTACGAGCAGTACTTC.

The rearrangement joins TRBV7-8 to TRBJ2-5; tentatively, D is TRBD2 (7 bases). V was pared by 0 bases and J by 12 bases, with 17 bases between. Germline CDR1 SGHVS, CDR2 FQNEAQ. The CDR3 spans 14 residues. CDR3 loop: CASSLALRGRGEYF. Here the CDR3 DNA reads TGTGCCAGCAGCTTAGCCCTCCGGGGGAGGGGGGAGTACTTC.

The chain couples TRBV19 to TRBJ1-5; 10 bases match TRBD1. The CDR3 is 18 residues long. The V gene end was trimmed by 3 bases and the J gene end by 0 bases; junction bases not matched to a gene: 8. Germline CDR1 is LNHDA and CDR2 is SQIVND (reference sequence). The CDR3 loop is CASSIGWTGGLSNQPQHF. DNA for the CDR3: TGTGCCAGTAGTATCGGTTGGACAGGGGGTCTTAGCAATCAGCCCCAGCATTTT. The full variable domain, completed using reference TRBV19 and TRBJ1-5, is DGGITQSPKYLFRKEGQNVTLSCEQNLNHDAMYWYRQDPGQGLRLIYYSQIVNDFQKGDIAEGYSVSREKKESFPLTVTSAQKNPTAFYLCASSIGWTGGLSNQPQHFGDGTRLSIL.

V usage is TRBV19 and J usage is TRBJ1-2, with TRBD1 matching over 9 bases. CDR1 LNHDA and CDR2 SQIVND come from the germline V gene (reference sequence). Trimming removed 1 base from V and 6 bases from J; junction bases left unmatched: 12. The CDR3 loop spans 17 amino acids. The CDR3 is CASSIAPKTGGLNGYTF. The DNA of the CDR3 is TGTGCCAGTAGTATAGCCCCCAAGACAGGGGGTCTTAATGGCTACACCTTC.

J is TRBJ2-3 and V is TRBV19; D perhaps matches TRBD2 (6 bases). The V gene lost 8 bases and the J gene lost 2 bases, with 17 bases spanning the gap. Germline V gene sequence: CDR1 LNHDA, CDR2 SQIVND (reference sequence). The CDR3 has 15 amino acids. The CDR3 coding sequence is TGTGCCAGTCGGGCCTGGGCGGGAACCACAGATACGCAGTATTTT. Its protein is CASRAWAGTTDTQYF.

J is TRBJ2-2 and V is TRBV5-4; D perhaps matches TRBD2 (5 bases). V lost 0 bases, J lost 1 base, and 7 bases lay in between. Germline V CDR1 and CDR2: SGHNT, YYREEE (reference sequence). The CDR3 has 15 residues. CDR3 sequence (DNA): TGTGCCAGCAGCTTGGAACTAGAGAACACCGGGGAGCTGTTTTTT. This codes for CASSLELENTGELFF.

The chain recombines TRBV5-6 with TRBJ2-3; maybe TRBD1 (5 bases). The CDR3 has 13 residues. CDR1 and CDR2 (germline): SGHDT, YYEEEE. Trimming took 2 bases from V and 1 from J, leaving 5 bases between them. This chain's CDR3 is CASSLQGTDTQYF. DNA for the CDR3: TGTGCCAGCAGCTTACAGGGCACAGATACGCAGTATTTT.

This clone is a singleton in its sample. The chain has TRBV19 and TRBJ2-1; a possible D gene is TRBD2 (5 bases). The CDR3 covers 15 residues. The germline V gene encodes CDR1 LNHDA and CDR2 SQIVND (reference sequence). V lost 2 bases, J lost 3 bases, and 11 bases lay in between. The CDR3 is CASSITRRYYNEQFF. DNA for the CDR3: TGTGCCAGTAGTATAACTAGGAGGTACTACAATGAGCAGTTCTTC.

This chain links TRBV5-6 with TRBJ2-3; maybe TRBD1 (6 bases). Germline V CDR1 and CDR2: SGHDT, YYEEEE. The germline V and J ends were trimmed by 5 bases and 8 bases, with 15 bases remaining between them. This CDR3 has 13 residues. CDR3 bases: TGTGCCAGCAGAATACAGGGTCGGGGTACGCAGTATTTT. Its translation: CASRIQGRGTQYF.

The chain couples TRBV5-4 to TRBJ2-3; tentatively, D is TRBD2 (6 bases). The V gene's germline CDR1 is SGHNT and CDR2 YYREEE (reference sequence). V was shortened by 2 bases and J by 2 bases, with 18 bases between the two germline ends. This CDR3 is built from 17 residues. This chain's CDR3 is CASSFSPPTRYTDTQYF. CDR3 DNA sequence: TGTGCCAGCAGCTTCTCCCCCCCGACTAGATACACAGATACGCAGTATTTT.

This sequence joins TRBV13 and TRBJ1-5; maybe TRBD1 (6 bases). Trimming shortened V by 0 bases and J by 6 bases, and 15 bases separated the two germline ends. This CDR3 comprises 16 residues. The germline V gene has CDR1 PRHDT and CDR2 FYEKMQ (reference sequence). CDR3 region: CASSLGRTGGPQPQHF. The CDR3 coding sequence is TGTGCCAGCAGCTTAGGCAGGACCGGGGGGCCTCAGCCCCAGCATTTT.

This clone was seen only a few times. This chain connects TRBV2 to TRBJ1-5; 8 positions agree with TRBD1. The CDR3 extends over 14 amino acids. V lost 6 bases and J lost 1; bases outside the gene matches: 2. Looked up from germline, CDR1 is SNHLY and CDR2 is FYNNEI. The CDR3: CASRWTGSNQPQHF. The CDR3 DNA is TGTGCCAGCAGATGGACAGGGAGCAATCAGCCCCAGCATTTT.

CDR3 region: CASSLDAGNTIYF. The CDR3 DNA reads as TGTGCCAGCAGCTTAGATGCGGGAAACACCATATATTTT. This chain uses TRBV11-2 with TRBJ1-3; D is unresolved. V was shortened by 0 bases and J by 4 bases, with 4 bases between the two germline ends. There are 13 residues in the CDR3. In germline, CDR1 is SGHAT, CDR2 FQNNGV.

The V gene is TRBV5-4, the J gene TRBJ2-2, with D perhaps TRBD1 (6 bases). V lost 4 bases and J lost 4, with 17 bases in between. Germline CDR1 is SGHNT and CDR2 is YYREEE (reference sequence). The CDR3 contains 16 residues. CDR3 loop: CASSDTGKRSTGELFF. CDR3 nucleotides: TGTGCCAGCAGCGATACAGGGAAGAGAAGCACCGGGGAGCTGTTTTTT.

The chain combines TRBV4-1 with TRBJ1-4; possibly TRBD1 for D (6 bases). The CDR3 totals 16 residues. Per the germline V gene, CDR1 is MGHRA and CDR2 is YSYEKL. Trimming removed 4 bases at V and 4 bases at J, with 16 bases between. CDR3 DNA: TGCGCCAGCAGCCCTATTAAGACAGGATATAATGAAAAACTGTTTTTT. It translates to CASSPIKTGYNEKLFF.

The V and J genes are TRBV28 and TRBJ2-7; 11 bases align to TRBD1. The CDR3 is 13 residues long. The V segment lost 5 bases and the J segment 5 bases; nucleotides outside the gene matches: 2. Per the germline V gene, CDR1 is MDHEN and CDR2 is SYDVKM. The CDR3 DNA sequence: TGTGCCAGCAGTCGGACAGGGGGCCACGAGCAGTACTTC. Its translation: CASSRTGGHEQYF.

The CDR3 region is CASRNRAGSPLHF. The CDR3 DNA sequence: TGTGCCAGCAGGAACAGGGCTGGCTCACCCCTCCACTTT. The chain is built from TRBV27 and TRBJ1-6; D possibly corresponds to TRBD1 (6 bases). With 6 bases removed from V and 10 bases from J, the gap between germline ends came to 13 bases. The germline gives CDR1 MNHEY, CDR2 SMNVEV (reference sequence). The CDR3 length is 13 residues.